The T cell receptor beta chain under discussion was sequenced for a study of blood T cell repertoires in COVID-19. Overall study context: T cells, B-cell-depleted T cells, or PBMCs provided the cDNA or gDNA that served as material.

Germline CDR1 and CDR2: SQVTM and ANQGSEA. The CDR3 has 14 residues. Trimming took 2 bases from V and 3 from J; bases not matched to a gene: 4. The data were produced by immunoSEQ multiplex PCR, yet TCRdb's version contains in-frame clones alone and is incomplete. The profile shows about 230,000 clones, more than 70% of them singletons. The sample comprised PBMCs or T cells enriched from blood (not recorded which). The TCR was taken from a woman aged 40 to 55 with acute COVID-19. This chain links TRBV29-1 with TRBJ2-3; 8 bases fit TRBD2. The CDR3 reads CSVEIRGGTDTQYF. The CDR3 nucleotides read TGCAGCGTTGAAATTCGGGGGGGAACAGATACGCAGTATTTT.